A selection of T cell receptor beta chains follows, all from one sample in a study of T cells in tumors after PD-1 blockade. Only in-frame clones appear in the TCRdb table, and some are missing; sequencing was by immunoSEQ multiplex PCR. There are 60,000 to 75,000 clones in the sample; around 74% occur only once, and 4.7% lies in the top ten. Sequencing was performed on PBMCs, taken after anti-PD-1 treatment. Receptor source: a human donor with basal cell carcinoma. The CDR3 runs from the conserved cysteine through the conserved F or W. D genes are given only for firm matches. Size is stated for part of the rows, as once, few or many counts, or as a class when the clone is expanded.

j_gene,v_gene,d_gene,abundance,CDR3aa,CDR3nt
TRBJ2-5,TRBV18,NA,NA,CASSPGRGETQYF,TGTGCCAGCTCACCGGGCAGGGGAGAGACCCAGTACTTC
TRBJ2-3,TRBV5-8,NA,NA,CASTGSNTDTQYF,TGTGCCAGCACCGGGAGCAACACAGATACGCAGTATTTT
TRBJ1-1,TRBV6-5,NA,NA,CASSYSKGDTEAFF,TGTGCCAGCAGTTACTCGAAGGGGGACACTGAAGCTTTCTTT
TRBJ2-3,TRBV3-1/TRBV3-2,TRBD2,NA,CASSQRERGLTDTQYF,TGTGCCAGCAGCCAACGGGAGCGGGGGCTCACAGATACGCAGTATTTT
TRBJ1-5,TRBV3-1/TRBV3-2,NA,NA,CASSRTDSNQPQHF,TGTGCCAGCAGTCGGACAGATAGCAATCAGCCCCAGCATTTT
TRBJ2-5,TRBV5-1,NA,NA,CASSSDGGRGDF,TGCGCCAGCAGCTCGGACGGCGGTAGGGGGGACTTC
TRBJ2-2,TRBV2,NA,NA,CASSEGIAASNTGELFF,TGTGCCAGCAGTGAAGGAATAGCGGCTTCGAACACCGGGGAGCTGTTTTTT
TRBJ2-7,TRBV29-1,NA,NA,CSVETQGKYEQYF,TGCAGCGTTGAAACCCAGGGGAAATACGAGCAGTACTTC
TRBJ1-2,TRBV6-5,NA,NA,CASSYSNSEATPYTF,TGTGCCAGCAGTTACTCGAACTCGGAGGCTACACCCTACACCTTC
TRBJ2-3,TRBV13,NA,NA,CASSLSVTDTQYF,TGTGCCAGCAGCTTAAGCGTCACAGATACGCAGTATTTT
TRBJ1-1,TRBV19,NA,NA,CASTPGRMENTEAFF,TGTGCCAGTACTCCCGGCAGGATGGAGAACACTGAAGCTTTCTTT
TRBJ2-7,TRBV10-3,NA,once,CAISENSYYEQYF,TGTGCCATCAGTGAGAACAGCTACTACGAGCAGTACTTC
TRBJ1-1,TRBV12-5,NA,NA,CASGLVRGMNTEAFF,TGTGCTAGTGGTTTGGTACGAGGGATGAACACTGAAGCTTTCTTT
TRBJ2-5,TRBV7-2,TRBD2,once,CASSFGLAGETQYF,TGTGCCAGCAGCTTCGGACTAGCGGGAGAGACCCAGTACTTC
TRBJ2-5,TRBV7-8,TRBD1,NA,CASSLVRTGGETQYF,TGTGCCAGCAGCTTAGTCAGGACAGGGGGAGAGACCCAGTACTTC
TRBJ1-3,TRBV29-1,NA,NA,CSVVSGIGNTIYF,TGCAGCGTTGTGTCAGGGATTGGAAACACCATATATTTT
TRBJ2-7,TRBV28,TRBD1,NA,CASSRSDRVGYEQYF,TGTGCCAGCAGTCGATCCGACAGGGTTGGCTACGAGCAGTACTTC
TRBJ2-7,TRBV3-1/TRBV3-2,NA,NA,CASSLSIISYEQYF,TGTGCCAGCAGCCTAAGCATAATCTCCTACGAGCAGTACTTC
TRBJ1-6,TRBV10-3,NA,NA,CAISESLGSSYNSPLHF,TGTGCCATCAGTGAGTCTCTAGGAAGCTCCTATAATTCACCCCTCCACTTT
TRBJ2-7,TRBV2,TRBD1,NA,CASSARDRVHEQYF,TGTGCCAGCAGTGCCAGGGACAGGGTCCACGAGCAGTACTTC
TRBJ2-7,TRBV11-1,NA,NA,CASSPLDQYEQYF,TGTGCCAGCAGCCCCTTGGATCAATACGAGCAGTACTTC
TRBJ1-1,TRBV9,TRBD1,NA,CASTKGQGNTEAFF,TGTGCCAGCACCAAGGGACAGGGGAACACTGAAGCTTTCTTT
TRBJ1-6,TRBV5-4,NA,NA,CASSLGSGEGSPLHF,TGTGCCAGCAGCTTGGGGTCAGGGGAGGGTTCACCCCTCCACTTT
TRBJ2-2,TRBV19,TRBD2,few,CASGFPSGQYTGELFF,TGTGCCAGTGGATTTCCTAGCGGGCAATACACCGGGGAGCTGTTTTTT
TRBJ2-3,TRBV5-1,TRBD2,NA,CASSLGQRGSTDTQYF,TGCGCCAGCAGCTTGGGCCAGCGGGGGAGCACAGATACGCAGTATTTT
TRBJ1-1,TRBV5-8,NA,once,CASSLPSYGGLGTEAFF,TGTGCCAGCAGCTTGCCGTCATATGGGGGGCTGGGCACTGAAGCTTTCTTT
TRBJ1-2,TRBV5-1,TRBD1,once,CASAGTGDYGYTF,TGCGCCAGCGCAGGGACAGGTGACTATGGCTACACCTTC
TRBJ2-3,TRBV6-5,TRBD2,NA,CASRSGGTFTDTQYF,TGTGCCAGCAGATCCGGGGGGACCTTCACAGATACGCAGTATTTT
TRBJ2-1,TRBV18,NA,NA,CASSKDQSSYNEQFF,TGTGCCAGCTCAAAAGACCAAAGCTCCTACAATGAGCAGTTCTTC
TRBJ1-1,TRBV28,NA,NA,CASSLGRNTEAFF,TGTGCCAGCAGTTTAGGTAGGAACACTGAAGCTTTCTTT
TRBJ2-3,TRBV30,NA,NA,CAWSRNREAADTQYF,TGTGCCTGGAGTCGTAACAGGGAGGCAGCAGATACGCAGTATTTT
TRBJ1-1,TRBV28,TRBD1,NA,CASTIVRGENTEAFF,TGTGCCAGCACTATTGTCAGGGGGGAGAACACTGAAGCTTTCTTT
TRBJ2-1,TRBV7-9,TRBD2,NA,CASSSPSGFSYNEQFF,TGTGCCAGCAGCTCTCCTAGCGGTTTCTCCTACAATGAGCAGTTCTTC
TRBJ2-7,TRBV9,NA,once,CASSVGGNEQYF,TGTGCCAGCAGCGTAGGAGGGAACGAGCAGTACTTC
TRBJ2-1,TRBV6-5,NA,NA,CASSTGTQGSNEQFF,TGTGCCAGCAGCACCGGGACTCAGGGTTCCAATGAGCAGTTCTTC
TRBJ1-4,TRBV10-2,NA,NA,CASSEGRGRHEKLFF,TGCGCCAGCAGTGAGGGAAGGGGAAGGCACGAAAAACTGTTTTTT
TRBJ2-7,TRBV5-5,TRBD1,NA,CASSPTGNEQYF,TGTGCCAGCAGCCCGACAGGGAACGAGCAGTACTTC
TRBJ1-1,TRBV27,TRBD1,NA,CASRITGEATEAFF,TGTGCCAGCAGAATTACAGGGGAGGCCACTGAAGCTTTCTTT
TRBJ1-1,TRBV5-1,NA,NA,CASSLTGTGNTEAFF,TGCGCCAGCAGCTTGACCGGGACGGGGAACACTGAAGCTTTCTTT
TRBJ1-6,TRBV30,TRBD1,NA,CAWSSQGQSIFNSPLHF,TGTGCCTGGAGTTCGCAGGGACAGAGCATATTTAATTCACCCCTCCACTTT
TRBJ1-2,TRBV2,NA,NA,CASTQEVGGAYGYTF,TGTGCCAGCACCCAAGAGGTGGGGGGCGCCTATGGCTACACCTTC
TRBJ2-1,TRBV10-3,TRBD2,NA,CAISPTSGGSSYNEQFF,TGTGCCATCAGCCCTACTAGCGGGGGCTCTTCCTACAATGAGCAGTTCTTC
TRBJ2-2,TRBV18,NA,NA,CASSPTGNTGELFF,TGTGCCAGCTCACCGACAGGGAACACCGGGGAGCTGTTTTTT
TRBJ1-1,TRBV14,TRBD1,NA,CASSQDRGEAFF,TGTGCCAGCAGCCAGGACAGGGGTGAAGCTTTCTTT
TRBJ1-6,TRBV10-3,NA,NA,CAISGGVSGNSPLHF,TGTGCCATCAGTGGTGGGGTTAGTGGGAATTCACCCCTCCACTTT
TRBJ2-7,TRBV2,NA,few,CASSERYEQYF,TGTGCCAGCAGTGAACGGTACGAGCAGTACTTC
TRBJ1-2,TRBV5-4,TRBD1,once,CASSSSTGGYGYTF,TGTGCCAGCAGCTCGTCGACAGGGGGATACGGCTACACCTTC
TRBJ1-2,TRBV24-1,NA,NA,CATSDQDRNYGYTF,TGTGCCACCAGTGACCAGGACAGAAACTATGGCTACACCTTC
TRBJ2-7,TRBV7-2,NA,NA,CASSPFDGPYEQYF,TGTGCCAGCAGCCCGTTCGACGGGCCCTACGAGCAGTACTTC
TRBJ1-6,TRBV5-1,NA,few,CASSYDSRVNSPLHF,TGCGCCAGCAGCTATGACAGTAGGGTTAATTCACCCCTCCACTTT
TRBJ2-7,TRBV7-9,TRBD1,NA,CASSVGQGYEQYF,TGTGCCAGCAGCGTGGGACAGGGATACGAGCAGTACTTC
TRBJ2-7,TRBV18,NA,NA,CASSPPGSVSYEQYF,TGTGCCAGCTCACCACCGGGAAGTGTCTCCTACGAGCAGTACTTC
TRBJ2-3,TRBV6-5,NA,NA,CASGLRGNTDTQYF,TGTGCCAGCGGATTACGGGGGAACACAGATACGCAGTATTTT
TRBJ1-5,TRBV12-2,NA,few,CASRLAFSDQPQHF,TGTGCAAGTCGCTTAGCTTTCAGTGATCAGCCCCAGCATTTT
TRBJ1-5,TRBV10-3,TRBD1,NA,CAIKSDRGGQPQHF,TGTGCCATCAAATCCGACAGGGGAGGACAGCCCCAGCATTTT
TRBJ1-1,TRBV7-9,NA,NA,CASSPQDRQAFF,TGTGCCAGCAGCCCCCAGGACAGACAAGCTTTCTTT
TRBJ2-7,TRBV27,NA,NA,CASSHYPGGVYEQYF,TGTGCCAGCAGTCATTACCCTGGAGGGGTCTACGAGCAGTACTTC
TRBJ1-5,TRBV12-3/TRBV12-4,NA,NA,CASSLNQAKPQHF,TGTGCCAGCAGTTTAAATCAGGCGAAGCCCCAGCATTTT
TRBJ2-5,TRBV5-4,NA,NA,CASSLRTPQQAQYF,TGTGCCAGCAGCTTGAGGACCCCCCAGCAGGCCCAGTACTTC
TRBJ1-2,TRBV4-2,NA,NA,CASSQLADTYGYTF,TGTGCCAGCAGCCAATTGGCAGACACTTATGGCTACACCTTC